This T cell receptor (beta chain) was captured in a study of beta chain features in type 1 diabetes. General study points: Moderately but significantly shorter TCRB CDR3s were found in Type 1 diabetes patients in all four CD4+ subsets.

Germline CDR1 is GTSNPN and CDR2 is SVGIG (reference sequence). The CDR3 length is 16 residues. Trimming pared 3 bases from V and 0 bases from J, leaving 14 bases between. Of the isolated RNA, all was reverse transcribed, and so the sequenced material was expressed TCRB transcripts. Here immunoSEQ multiplex PCR was the method, and the copy in TCRdb shows in-frame clones only, minus some. Here the sample spans about 240,000 clones, about 14% being singletons. This clone was observed a handful of times. Its antigen is unidentified. Sequencing was done on a sample of naive CD4+ T cells from blood. The TCR was taken from a man younger than 45 with type 1 diabetes. The chain is built from TRBV30 and TRBJ2-2, with D possibly being TRBD2 (6 bases). Written as DNA, the CDR3 is TGTGCCTGGAGGAATACCGGGACTGCGAACACCGGGGAGCTGTTTTTT. This codes for CAWRNTGTANTGELFF. The full variable domain, its missing parts supplied by reference TRBV30 and TRBJ2-2, is SQTIHQWPATLVQPVGSPLSLECTVEGTSNPNLYWYRQAAGRGLQLLFYSVGIGQISSEVPQNLSASRPQDRQFILSSKKLLLSDSGFYLCAWRNTGTANTGELFFGEGSRLTVL.